Listed here are 9 T cell receptor beta chains from one sample, sequenced in a study of sequential checkpoint blockade in melanoma. TCRdb's table, derived via immunoSEQ multiplex PCR, lists solely in-frame clones and lacks some. The sample has 25,000 to 35,000 clones; 85% to 90% are singletons. Treatment indicated: randomized to nivolumab then ipilimumab (arm A) or the reverse (arm B). Sequencing used CD8+ T cells sorted from blood (inferred from file names), obtained from a patient given nivolumab and ipilimumab in sequence. The receptors derive from a human donor with melanoma.

As regards this clone: The junction differs from germline at one of its ends, possibly a read error. V usage is TRBV4-3 and J usage is TRBJ2-1; 12 bases match TRBD2. Germline V gives CDR1 LGHNA, CDR2 YSLEER. The CDR3 loop spans 18 amino acids. The CDR3 coding sequence is TGCGCCAGCAGCAAAGATAGACTAGCGGGAGTCCTCTACAATGAGCAGTTCTTC. It yields the protein CASSKDRLAGVLYNEQFF.

Points on this clone: The germline gene is not matched at one end of the junction; a read error may be the cause. The V and J genes are TRBV19 and TRBJ2-1; D may be TRBD1 (6 bases). Germline V gene lookup returns CDR1 LNHDA and CDR2 SQIVND (reference sequence). The CDR3 consists of 13 residues. CDR3 region: CASSVDRRNEQFF. In nucleotides, the CDR3 is TGTGCCAGTAGTGTAGACAGGAGGAATGAGCAGTTCTTC.

This clone was seen a handful of times. This rearrangement joins TRBV19 to TRBJ1-4; TRBD1 matches 9 bases. This CDR3 has 14 residues. CDR1 is LNHDA and CDR2 is SQIVND in the germline V gene (reference sequence). Unmatched junction bases numbered 6, after V lost 7 bases and J lost 6 bases. DNA for the CDR3: TGTGCCAGTACCCCGGACAGGGGATATGAAAAACTGTTTTTT. This sequence encodes CASTPDRGYEKLFF.

V gene TRBV30 combines with J gene TRBJ1-2, with a tentative D call TRBD1 (6 bases). Trimming cost V 3 bases and J 1 base, with 12 bases left between them. Germline V gene data show CDR1 as GTSNPN and CDR2 as SVGIG (reference sequence). The CDR3 is 14 amino acids. CDR3 nucleotide sequence: TGTGCCTGGAGCGACAGGCAAAATAACTATGGCTACACCTTC. Protein: CAWSDRQNNYGYTF.

The chain has TRBV2 and TRBJ1-4; possible D gene TRBD1, 6 bases. The V and J ends lost 1 base and 7 bases respectively, with 19 bases between them. The V gene's germline CDR1 is SNHLY and CDR2 FYNNEI. This CDR3 is 17 amino acids long. CDR3 nucleotide sequence: TGTGCCAGCAGTGAAGGAAAAACGACAGGCTGGAGTGAAAAACTGTTTTTT. Its translation: CASSEGKTTGWSEKLFF.

The J gene is TRBJ2-1, the V gene TRBV9, with D unresolved. Deletions cut 0 bases from V and 10 bases from J, with 8 bases between. The germline V gene has CDR1 SGDLS and CDR2 YYNGEE. The CDR3 is made up of 12 amino acids. The CDR3 here is CASSVGNSEQFF. The CDR3 nucleotides are TGTGCCAGCAGCGTAGGTAATAGCGAGCAGTTCTTC.

This sequence joins TRBV5-4 and TRBJ2-7; 8 positions match TRBD1. Unmatched junction bases numbered 3, after V lost 4 bases and J lost 3 bases. CDR1 and CDR2 (germline): SGHNT, YYREEE (reference sequence). The length of the CDR3 is 13 residues. The CDR3 DNA follows: TGTGCCAGCAGCACCGGACAGGGCTACGAGCAGTACGTC. As protein: CASSTGQGYEQYV.

This clone appeared a single time. This chain's CDR3 is CATRDSPYEQYF. In nucleotides, the CDR3 is TGTGCCACTCGGGACAGCCCCTACGAGCAGTACTTC. This chain links TRBV6-1 with TRBJ2-7, with TRBD1 identical over 7 bases. Trimming took 10 bases from V and 2 from J; bases not matched to a gene: 5. This CDR3 contains 12 residues. In germline, CDR1 is MNHNS, CDR2 SASEGT.

The rearrangement joins TRBV7-9 to TRBJ2-7; D is unclear. CDR3 size: 14 residues. V was cut by 5 bases and J by 1 base, with 12 bases left in between. Germline CDR1 SEHNR, CDR2 FQNEAQ (reference sequence). CDR3 amino acids: CASSPSSRSYEQYV. DNA for the CDR3: TGTGCCAGCAGCCCCTCCAGCAGGTCCTACGAGCAGTACGTC.